The next 20 T cell receptor beta chains were all read from a single sample in a study of cytomegalovirus exposure and HLA in healthy donors. 60 Vbeta and 13 Jbeta primers were used in PCR. Measured with immunoSEQ multiplex PCR; TCRdb has only the in-frame clones, and not every one. The repertoire has roughly 100,000 clones, about 70% of them found once; the top ten carry 2.6%. Input material: PBMCs. The receptors were sampled from a man aged 50 or older in good health and CMV-seropositive.

The gene calls are TRBV5-5 and TRBJ1-1, with a possible D match to TRBD1 (5 bases). The germline V and J ends were trimmed by 4 bases and 4 bases, with 20 bases remaining between them. CDR3 length: 16 amino acids. CDR1 SGHKS and CDR2 YYEKEE come from the germline V gene (reference sequence). The CDR3 DNA reads TGTGCCAGCAGCCCTTTGGCGCTCCCCGGGGGCACTGAAGCTTTCTTT. Protein product: CASSPLALPGGTEAFF.

The V call is TRBV10-2, the J call TRBJ1-2; the match to TRBD1 covers 9 bases. The germline gives CDR1 WSHSY, CDR2 SAAADI. Germline trimming cut 4 bases from V and 5 bases from J; bases unmatched to any gene: 8. This CDR3 has 15 residues. CDR3 protein: CASSVSQGARYGYTF. The DNA for the CDR3 is TGCGCCAGCAGTGTTTCACAGGGGGCCCGGTATGGCTACACCTTC.

DNA for the CDR3: TGTGCCAGCAGAAGGGACAGTAGAACGGGCACTGAAGCTTTCTTT. Translating it yields CASRRDSRTGTEAFF. The rearrangement links TRBV6-5 to TRBJ1-1; 7 nucleotides align to TRBD1. Germline assignment: CDR1 MNHEY and CDR2 SVGAGI. CDR3 length: 15 residues. The ends lost 6 bases at V and 4 bases at J; junction bases unmatched: 11.

The chain recombines TRBV6-1 with TRBJ1-1, with a possible D match to TRBD1 (5 bases). Germline values: CDR1 MNHNS, CDR2 SASEGT. The CDR3 length is 15 residues. V lost 6 bases and J lost 1, with 15 bases in between. CDR3 nucleotides: TGTGCCAGCAGCGGGAGACAGTTCGGGAACACTGAAGCTTTCTTT. Residues: CASSGRQFGNTEAFF.

This clone was seen only once. The rearrangement links TRBV7-2 to TRBJ2-7; 8 positions agree with TRBD2. CDR1 is SGHTA, CDR2 FQGNSA, per germline. CDR3 size: 14 residues. Unmatched junction bases numbered 10, after V lost 6 bases and J lost 6 bases. The CDR3 sequence is CASRREREWGEQYF. CDR3 DNA sequence: TGTGCCAGCAGACGGGAGCGGGAGTGGGGCGAGCAGTACTTC.

The chain joins TRBV9 to TRBJ2-1, with TRBD1 identical over 7 bases. This CDR3 region has 15 residues. The germline V gene has CDR1 SGDLS and CDR2 YYNGEE. The J segment lost 2 bases and the V segment lost 3 bases, leaving 5 bases of the junction unmatched. CDR3 region: CASSATGEPYNEQFF. CDR3 DNA: TGTGCCAGCAGCGCAACAGGGGAACCCTACAATGAGCAGTTCTTC.

The V gene is TRBV28, the J gene TRBJ1-2; maybe TRBD1 (5 bases). V was pared by 6 bases and J by 4 bases, with 15 bases between. CDR3 size: 14 residues. Germline CDR1 MDHEN, CDR2 SYDVKM. The chain's CDR3 is CASRFEGAGYGYTF. The CDR3, as DNA: TGTGCCAGCAGGTTCGAAGGGGCAGGCTATGGCTACACCTTC.

The V gene is TRBV28, the J gene TRBJ2-7; 9 nucleotides agree with TRBD2. The CDR3 consists of 14 residues. Looked up from germline, CDR1 is MDHEN and CDR2 is SYDVKM. V lost 2 bases, J lost 2 bases, and 1 base stayed unmatched. The chain's CDR3 is CASSLSGRTYEQYF. DNA for the CDR3: TGTGCCAGCAGTTTAAGCGGGAGGACCTACGAGCAGTACTTC.

The V and J genes are TRBV7-2 and TRBJ2-2; 7 bases align to TRBD1. The length of the CDR3 is 16 residues. The junction had 7 bases not matched to a gene; V was cut back by 5 bases and J by 1 base. CDR1 SGHTA and CDR2 FQGNSA come from the germline V gene. This CDR3 reads CASSARQGLNTGELFF. The CDR3, as DNA: TGTGCCAGCAGCGCCAGACAGGGATTGAACACCGGGGAGCTGTTTTTT.

The rearrangement uses TRBV5-1 and TRBJ2-5; 7 bases are shared with TRBD2. The CDR3 contains 14 residues. CDR1 is SGHRS, CDR2 YFSETQ, per germline. Trimming cost V 4 bases and J 5 bases; bases outside gene matches: 8. The CDR3 DNA sequence: TGCGCCAGCAGCCCCGAGGGAGGGCCGGAGACCCAGTACTTC. Its protein product is CASSPEGGPETQYF.

The chain is built from TRBV6-1 and TRBJ2-1; D unclear. Germline V gene sequence: CDR1 MNHNS, CDR2 SASEGT. V was cut by 2 bases and J by 3 bases, with 8 bases left in between. CDR3 length: 14 residues. The CDR3 sequence is CASSEILVYNEQFF. In DNA, the CDR3 is TGTGCCAGCAGTGAAATACTGGTCTACAATGAGCAGTTCTTC.

V gene TRBV11-2 combines with J gene TRBJ1-4, with 8 bases fitting TRBD1. This CDR3 has 15 amino acids. Germline CDR1 and CDR2: SGHAT and FQNNGV. V dropped 5 bases and J dropped 4; count of bases not matched to a gene: 6. The CDR3: CASSRQGAGNEKLFF. As DNA, the CDR3 is TGTGCCAGCAGCCGTCAGGGGGCCGGTAATGAAAAACTGTTTTTT.

This chain links TRBV2 with TRBJ2-5, with D tentatively TRBD1 (5 bases). CDR3 length: 12 residues. Between the trimmed V and J ends, which lost 4 bases and 5 bases, there was a span of 8 bases. Germline V gene sequence: CDR1 SNHLY, CDR2 FYNNEI. As DNA, the CDR3 is TGTGCCAGCAGTGGACAGTTGGAGACCCAGTACTTC. This translates into CASSGQLETQYF.

The chain uses TRBV7-3 and TRBJ1-5; D perhaps matches TRBD1 (5 bases). V was cut by 8 bases and J by 4 bases, with 24 bases left in between. From germline, CDR1 is SGHTA and CDR2 FQGTGA. This CDR3 region has 17 residues. The CDR3 nucleotides read TGTGCCAGCCCTTTGGGGCGGGAGGCGGGAAAGAATCAGCCCCAGCATTTT. Protein product: CASPLGREAGKNQPQHF.

V is TRBV10-3 and J is TRBJ1-2; TRBD1 agrees at 9 bases. V trimming: 3 bases; J trimming: 3 bases; junction bases outside the gene matches: 2. CDR1 is ENHRY, CDR2 SYGVKD, per germline. There are 14 residues in the CDR3. CDR3 sequence reads: CAISETGGYYGYTF. The CDR3 nucleotides are TGTGCCATCAGTGAAACAGGGGGCTACTATGGCTACACCTTC.

This chain uses TRBV7-3 with TRBJ1-6; D might be TRBD1 (6 bases). This CDR3 comprises 13 residues. V lost 6 bases to trimming and J lost 6 bases, with 9 bases between them. Germline CDR1 and CDR2: SGHTA and FQGTGA. DNA of the CDR3: TGTGCCAGCAGGGGGGCAGTTAATTCACCCCTCCACTTT. It is translated as CASRGAVNSPLHF.

J is TRBJ2-7 and V is TRBV2; TRBD2 matches at 8 bases. The CDR3 runs 15 residues. Germline V CDR1 and CDR2: SNHLY, FYNNEI. V dropped 1 base and J dropped 2; count of bases not matched to a gene: 4. In nucleotides, the CDR3 is TGTGCCAGCAGTGAAGTAAGCGGGAGTCCCTACGAGCAGTACTTC. Translating it yields CASSEVSGSPYEQYF.

The rearrangement links TRBV15 to TRBJ2-1, with D possibly being TRBD1 (5 bases). This CDR3 spans 14 amino acids. Germline V gene lookup returns CDR1 LNHNV and CDR2 YYDKDF (reference sequence). Trimming removed 0 bases from V and 7 bases from J, with 10 bases in between. The CDR3 spells CATSRDRAGNEQFF. CDR3 nucleotides: TGTGCCACCAGCAGAGACAGGGCTGGGAATGAGCAGTTCTTC.

The chain carries TRBV28 and TRBJ1-2; possible D gene TRBD1, 5 bases. The V end lost 6 bases, the J end lost 5 bases, and 16 bases lay between the germline ends. Germline V gives CDR1 MDHEN, CDR2 SYDVKM. The CDR3 has 14 residues. The CDR3 DNA reads as TGTGCCAGCAGGCCCGCCGGGGGGGAATATGGCTACACCTTC. Its translation is CASRPAGGEYGYTF.

This clone was seen more than once but under ten times. This rearrangement joins TRBV7-9 to TRBJ1-1; D remains ambiguous. The germline V gene encodes CDR1 SEHNR and CDR2 FQNEAQ (reference sequence). The CDR3 is made up of 15 amino acids. The ends were cut back, 5 bases at V and 2 bases at J, with 15 bases in the middle. The CDR3 coding sequence is TGTGCCAGCAGCCCTAAAGCCCGACTTAACACTGAAGCTTTCTTT. This translates into CASSPKARLNTEAFF.